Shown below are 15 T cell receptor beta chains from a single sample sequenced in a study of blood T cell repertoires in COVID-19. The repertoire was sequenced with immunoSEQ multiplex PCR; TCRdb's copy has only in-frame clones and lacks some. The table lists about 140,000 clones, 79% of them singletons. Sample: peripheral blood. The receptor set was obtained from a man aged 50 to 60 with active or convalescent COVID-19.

The CDR3 reads CASSLPVAGGLNEQFF. CDR3 DNA: TGCGCCAGCAGCTTGCCGGTAGCGGGAGGTTTGAATGAGCAGTTCTTC. This chain joins TRBV5-1 and TRBJ2-1; TRBD2 agrees at 10 bases. V dropped 1 base and J dropped 7; count of bases not matched to a gene: 8. CDR1 and CDR2 (germline): SGHRS, YFSETQ. The CDR3 has 16 amino acids.

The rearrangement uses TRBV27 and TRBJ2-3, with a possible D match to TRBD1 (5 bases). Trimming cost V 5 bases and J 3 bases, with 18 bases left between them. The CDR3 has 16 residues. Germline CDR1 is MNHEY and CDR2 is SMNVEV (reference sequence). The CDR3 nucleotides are TGTGCCAGCAGTCTGAGGAGAGCAAGGACAACAGATACGCAGTATTTT. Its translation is CASSLRRARTTDTQYF.

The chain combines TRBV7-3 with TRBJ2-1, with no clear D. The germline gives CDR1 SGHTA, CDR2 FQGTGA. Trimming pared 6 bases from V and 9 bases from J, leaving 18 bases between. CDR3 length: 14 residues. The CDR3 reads CASSPGLNPGEQFF. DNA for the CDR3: TGTGCCAGCAGTCCCGGCCTCAACCCGGGTGAGCAGTTCTTC.

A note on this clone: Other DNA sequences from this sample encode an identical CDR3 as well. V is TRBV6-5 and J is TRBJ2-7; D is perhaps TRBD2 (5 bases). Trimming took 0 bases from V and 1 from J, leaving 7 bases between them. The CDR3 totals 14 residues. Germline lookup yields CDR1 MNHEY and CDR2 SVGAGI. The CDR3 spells CASSYSGGSYEQYF. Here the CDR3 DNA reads TGTGCCAGCAGTTACTCGGGCGGGTCCTACGAGCAGTACTTC.

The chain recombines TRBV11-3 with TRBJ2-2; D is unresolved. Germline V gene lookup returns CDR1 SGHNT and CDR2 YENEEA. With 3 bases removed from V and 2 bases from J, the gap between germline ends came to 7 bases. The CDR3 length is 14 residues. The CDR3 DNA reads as TGTGCCAGCAGCTTGCGGCTCAACACCGGGGAGCTGTTTTTT. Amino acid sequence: CASSLRLNTGELFF. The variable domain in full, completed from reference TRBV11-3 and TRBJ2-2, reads EAGVVQSPRYKIIEKKQPVAFWCNPISGHNTLYWYLQNLGQGPELLIRYENEEAVDDSQLPKDRFSAERLKGVDSTLKIQPAELGDSAVYLCASSLRLNTGELFFGEGSRLTVL.

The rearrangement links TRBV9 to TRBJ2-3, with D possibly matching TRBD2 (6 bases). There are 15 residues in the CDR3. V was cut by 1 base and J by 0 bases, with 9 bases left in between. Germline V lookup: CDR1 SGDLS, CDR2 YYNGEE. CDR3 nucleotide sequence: TGTGCCAGCAGCGTATTTGCGGGAAGCACAGATACGCAGTATTTT. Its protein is CASSVFAGSTDTQYF. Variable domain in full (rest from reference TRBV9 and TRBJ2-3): DSGVTQTPKHLITATGQRVTLRCSPRSGDLSVYWYQQSLDQGLQFLIQYYNGEERAKGNILERFSAQQFPDLHSELNLSSLELGDSALYFCASSVFAGSTDTQYFGPGTRLTVL.

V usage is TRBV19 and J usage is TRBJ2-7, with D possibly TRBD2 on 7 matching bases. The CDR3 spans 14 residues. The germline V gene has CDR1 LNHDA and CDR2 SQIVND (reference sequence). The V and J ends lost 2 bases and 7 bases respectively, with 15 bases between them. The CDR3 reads CASSISGTQGEQYF. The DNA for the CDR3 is TGTGCCAGTAGTATAAGCGGGACTCAGGGGGAGCAGTACTTC.

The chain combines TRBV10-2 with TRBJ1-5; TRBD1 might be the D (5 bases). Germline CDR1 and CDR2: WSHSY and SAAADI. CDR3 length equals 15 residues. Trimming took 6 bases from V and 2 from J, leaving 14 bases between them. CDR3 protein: CASRGDLGGNQPQHF. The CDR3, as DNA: TGCGCCAGCAGAGGGGACTTGGGGGGCAATCAGCCCCAGCATTTT.

The DNA for the CDR3 is TGTGCCAGCAGTTCCCGGGACTCCTACGAGCAGTACTTC. Translation gives CASSSRDSYEQYF. The chain joins TRBV27 to TRBJ2-7, with D maybe TRBD2 (5 bases). Germline V lookup: CDR1 MNHEY, CDR2 SMNVEV (reference sequence). The CDR3 runs 13 residues. Trimming stripped 4 bases from V and 0 bases from J, with 7 bases between.

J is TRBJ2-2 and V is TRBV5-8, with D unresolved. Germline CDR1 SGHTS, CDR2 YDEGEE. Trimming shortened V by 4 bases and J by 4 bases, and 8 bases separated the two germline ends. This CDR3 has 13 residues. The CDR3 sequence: CASSPQVTGELFF. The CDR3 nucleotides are TGTGCCAGCAGCCCCCAGGTCACCGGGGAGCTGTTTTTT.

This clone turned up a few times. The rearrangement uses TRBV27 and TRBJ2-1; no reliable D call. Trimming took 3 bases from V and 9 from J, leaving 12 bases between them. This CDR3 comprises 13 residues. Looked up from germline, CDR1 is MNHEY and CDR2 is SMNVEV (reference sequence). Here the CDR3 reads CASSFGPFVEQFF. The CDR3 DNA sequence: TGTGCCAGCAGTTTTGGCCCGTTCGTTGAGCAGTTCTTC.

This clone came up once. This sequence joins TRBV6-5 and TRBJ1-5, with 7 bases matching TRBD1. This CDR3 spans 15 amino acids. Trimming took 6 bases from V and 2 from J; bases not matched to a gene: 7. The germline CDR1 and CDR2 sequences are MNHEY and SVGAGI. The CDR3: CASSPGGGGNQPQHF. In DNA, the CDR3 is TGTGCCAGCAGCCCCGGAGGGGGCGGCAATCAGCCCCAGCATTTT.

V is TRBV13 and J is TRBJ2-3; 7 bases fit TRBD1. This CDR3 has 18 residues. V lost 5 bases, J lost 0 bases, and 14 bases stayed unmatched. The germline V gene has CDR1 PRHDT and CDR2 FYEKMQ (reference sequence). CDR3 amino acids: CASSGYRQGSTSTDTQYF. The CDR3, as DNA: TGTGCCAGCAGCGGATACCGACAGGGTTCCACTAGCACAGATACGCAGTATTTT.

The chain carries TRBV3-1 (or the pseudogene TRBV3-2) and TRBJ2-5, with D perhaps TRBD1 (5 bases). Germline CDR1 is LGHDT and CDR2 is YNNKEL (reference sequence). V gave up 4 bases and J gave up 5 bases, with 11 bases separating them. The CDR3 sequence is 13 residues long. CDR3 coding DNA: TGTGCCAGCAGCCCCCAGGGCAGGGAGACCCAGTACTTC. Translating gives CASSPQGRETQYF.

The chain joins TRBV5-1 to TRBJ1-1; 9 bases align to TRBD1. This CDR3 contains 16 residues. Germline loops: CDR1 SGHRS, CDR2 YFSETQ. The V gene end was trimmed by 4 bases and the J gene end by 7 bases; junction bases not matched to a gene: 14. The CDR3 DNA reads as TGCGCCAGCAGCCCCGTCGGGACAGGGCCAAGCAATGAAGCTTTCTTT. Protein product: CASSPVGTGPSNEAFF.